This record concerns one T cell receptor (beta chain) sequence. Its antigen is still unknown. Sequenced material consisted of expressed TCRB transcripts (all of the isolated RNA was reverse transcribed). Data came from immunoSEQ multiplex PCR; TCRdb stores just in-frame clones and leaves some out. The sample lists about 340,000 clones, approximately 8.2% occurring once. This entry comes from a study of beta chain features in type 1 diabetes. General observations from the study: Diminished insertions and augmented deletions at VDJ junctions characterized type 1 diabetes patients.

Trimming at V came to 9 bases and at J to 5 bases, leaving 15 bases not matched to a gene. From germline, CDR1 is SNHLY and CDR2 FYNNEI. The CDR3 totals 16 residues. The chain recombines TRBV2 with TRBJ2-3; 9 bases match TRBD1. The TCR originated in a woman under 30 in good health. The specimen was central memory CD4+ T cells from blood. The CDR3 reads CASQRPIGTGRDTQYF. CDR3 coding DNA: TGTGCCAGTCAGCGCCCGATCGGGACAGGGAGAGATACGCAGTATTTT. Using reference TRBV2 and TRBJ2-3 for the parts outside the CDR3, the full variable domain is EPEVTQTPSHQVTQMGQEVILRCVPISNHLYFYWYRQILGQKVEFLVSFYNNEISEKSEIFDDQFSVERPDGSNFTLKIRSTKLEDSAMYFCASQRPIGTGRDTQYFGPGTRLTVL.